The entry below describes one T cell receptor beta chain. This sample was taken from a study of shared clonotypes between healthy human individuals. The CDR3 runs 12 residues. V shed 6 bases and J shed 2 bases, with 8 bases lying between them. Germline V lookup: CDR1 MNHNS, CDR2 SASEGT. Generated by immunoSEQ multiplex PCR, the TCRdb table keeps only in-frame clones and is missing some. The table has around 2.5 million clones, approximately 93% seen once. The source of this sequence is a man in his late teens or twenties in good health. Some clones in this sample may be carry-over from other donors' samples. The sequenced sample consisted of naive CD4+ T cells from PBMCs. The subset: CD45RA+ positively selected. V and J are TRBV6-1 and TRBJ2-7; D is ambiguous. The CDR3 protein is CASSQDAYEQYF. The CDR3 DNA sequence: TGTGCCAGCAGCCAAGACGCCTACGAGCAGTACTTC.